This section outlines one TCR beta chain sequence together with its context. Its cognate antigen is unknown. This table comes from immunoSEQ multiplex PCR, and its TCRdb copy is limited to in-frame clones, with some not included. The sample shows roughly 110,000 clones, more than 75% of them seen only once. The record originates from a study of T cell responses to AZD1222 COVID-19 vaccine. Study-level results: It should be noted that donors were predominantly white British and more often female, and clonal diversity was possibly underestimated.

The germline V gene encodes CDR1 LNHNV and CDR2 YYDKDF (reference sequence). V was pared by 5 bases and J by 3 bases, with 4 bases of the junction left unmatched. The length of the CDR3 is 14 residues. Source: peripheral blood, taken on day 0 of AZD1222 vaccination. The receptor was derived from an adult in good health. The chain links TRBV15 to TRBJ2-7; TRBD1 aligns across 10 bases. The CDR3 nucleotides read TGTGCCACCAGCGGGGACAGGGGCGGCTACGAGCAGTACTTC. This gives the protein CATSGDRGGYEQYF.